Following are 32 T cell receptor beta chains from one sample sequenced in a study of graft-versus-host responses after intestinal transplantation. Some clones are missing from TCRdb's copy, which holds only in-frame ones; the method was immunoSEQ multiplex PCR. The repertoire has around 71,000 clones, 80% to 95% of them found once; the top ten carry 6.5% to 7%. Sequenced material: bone marrow, taken 734 days after intestinal transplantation. The receptors here all came from a human patient who received an intestinal transplant, so some T cells may come from the graft donor.

The chain uses TRBV5-1 and TRBJ1-1; D is uncertain. The CDR3 runs 14 residues. CDR1 is SGHRS, CDR2 YFSETQ, per germline. V lost 0 bases and J lost 8, with 14 bases in between. The CDR3: CASSLVRETEEAFF. CDR3 bases: TGCGCCAGCAGCTTGGTGAGAGAAACAGAAGAAGCTTTCTTT.

This chain links TRBV27 with TRBJ2-7, with TRBD2 matching over 7 bases. Trimming removed 6 bases from V and 5 bases from J; junction bases left unmatched: 4. This CDR3 is 12 amino acids long. CDR1 is MNHEY and CDR2 is SMNVEV in the germline V gene (reference sequence). CDR3 DNA sequence: TGTGCCAGCAGCCATCGGGGGGACGAGCAGTACTTC. Translating gives CASSHRGDEQYF.

The chain links TRBV18 to TRBJ1-4, with a possible D match to TRBD1 (6 bases). Germline CDR1 is KGHSH and CDR2 is LQKENI. The CDR3 runs to 18 residues. Trimming removed 3 bases at V and 0 bases at J, with 17 bases between. The CDR3 sequence is CASSPRQATLSTNEKLFF. CDR3 DNA: TGTGCCAGCTCACCTCGACAGGCCACCCTTTCAACTAATGAAAAACTGTTTTTT.

The V gene is TRBV10-3, the J gene TRBJ2-7; D not certain. V dropped 3 bases and J dropped 3 bases, with 15 bases sitting between them. From germline, CDR1 is ENHRY and CDR2 SYGVKD. The CDR3 runs 15 residues. The CDR3 loop reads CAISEAQVDNYEQYF. For the CDR3, the DNA is TGTGCCATCAGTGAAGCACAAGTCGACAACTACGAGCAGTACTTC.

This clone has just one count. V usage is TRBV7-6 and J usage is TRBJ2-5; D unresolved. There are 17 residues in the CDR3. V lost 2 bases, J lost 0 bases, and 16 bases lay in between. From germline, CDR1 is SGHVS and CDR2 FNYEAQ. In DNA, the CDR3 is TGTGCCAGCAGCTTATTAGTGGGCCCTGATAACCAAGAGACCCAGTACTTC. This sequence encodes CASSLLVGPDNQETQYF.

This rearrangement joins TRBV4-1 to TRBJ2-3; D remains unclear. CDR1 is MGHRA and CDR2 is YSYEKL in the germline V gene. This CDR3 is built from 15 residues. The V gene lost 1 base and the J gene lost 1 base, with 9 bases spanning the gap. CDR3 in amino acids: CASSQVDDGTDTQYF. CDR3 DNA sequence: TGCGCCAGCAGCCAAGTGGACGACGGCACAGATACGCAGTATTTT.

The CDR3, as DNA: TGTGCCAGCATCAGGGGCGATGAGCAGTTCTTC. The encoded protein is CASIRGDEQFF. V and J are TRBV6-6 and TRBJ2-1; D possibly corresponds to TRBD1 (6 bases). V lost 7 bases to trimming and J lost 8 bases, with 9 bases between them. The CDR3 has 11 residues. CDR1 and CDR2 from the germline V gene are MNHNY and SVGAGI (reference sequence).

J is TRBJ1-1 and V is TRBV7-9; D may be TRBD1 (5 bases). Deletions cut 11 bases from V and 11 bases from J, with 12 bases between. In germline, CDR1 is SEHNR, CDR2 FQNEAQ (reference sequence). The CDR3 has 9 amino acids. CDR3 bases: TGTGCCGGGGACCTGGGGGCTTTCTTT. This codes for CAGDLGAFF.

The rearrangement links TRBV6-5 to TRBJ2-7; D may be TRBD1 or TRBD2 (5 bases each). The germline V gene has CDR1 MNHEY and CDR2 SVGAGI. The CDR3 contains 14 residues. The V end was cut by 5 bases, the J end by 6 bases, with 17 bases between. The CDR3 is CASSEWETDLEQYF. The DNA for the CDR3 is TGTGCCAGCAGTGAATGGGAGACAGATCTCGAGCAGTACTTC.

The chain combines TRBV4-1 with TRBJ2-5; D assignment may be TRBD1 or TRBD2 (5 bases each). V gave up 3 bases and J gave up 0 bases, with 17 bases separating them. The length of the CDR3 is 17 residues. Germline V gene lookup returns CDR1 MGHRA and CDR2 YSYEKL. Here the CDR3 reads CASSHHLNGADQETQYF. Written as DNA, the CDR3 is TGCGCCAGCAGCCACCACCTTAACGGGGCCGACCAAGAGACCCAGTACTTC.

V is TRBV19 and J is TRBJ1-1, with D tentatively TRBD1 (6 bases). Germline CDR1 LNHDA, CDR2 SQIVND (reference sequence). Trimming took 10 bases from V and 7 from J, leaving 19 bases between them. The CDR3 sequence is 13 residues long. The CDR3 here is CATSAGAVREAFF. The DNA of the CDR3 is TGTGCCACCTCCGCAGGGGCCGTTCGTGAAGCTTTCTTT.

This chain uses TRBV5-1 with TRBJ2-1; perhaps TRBD2 as D (5 bases). Trimming removed 0 bases from V and 0 bases from J, with 10 bases in between. CDR3 length: 16 residues. Germline V gene lookup returns CDR1 SGHRS and CDR2 YFSETQ. Here the CDR3 reads CASSLERTFSYNEQFF. CDR3 coding DNA: TGCGCCAGCAGCTTGGAAAGGACTTTCTCCTACAATGAGCAGTTCTTC.

The V and J genes are TRBV12-2 and TRBJ2-5. TRBV12-2 constitutes a pseudogene. This CDR3 contains 11 residues. The CDR3 sequence is CASRLEETQYF. CDR3 nucleotides: TGTGCAAGTCGCTTAGAAGAGACCCAGTACTTC.

This rearrangement joins TRBV6-5 to TRBJ1-2; no definite D call. With 0 bases removed from V and 6 bases from J, the gap between germline ends came to 14 bases. This CDR3 region has 15 residues. Germline CDR1 MNHEY, CDR2 SVGAGI. In DNA form, the CDR3 reads TGTGCCAGCAGTTACTCGAAGATGGGGAGGGATGGCTACACCTTC. It specifies CASSYSKMGRDGYTF.

The rearrangement links TRBV7-9 to TRBJ2-3; D not resolved. The V end lost 5 bases, the J end lost 0 bases, and 15 bases lay between the germline ends. The CDR3 covers 16 residues. The germline V gene has CDR1 SEHNR and CDR2 FQNEAQ (reference sequence). Here the CDR3 reads CASSLLLVGSTDTQYF. Written as DNA, the CDR3 is TGTGCCAGCAGCCTCCTCCTCGTTGGGAGCACAGATACGCAGTATTTT.

V gene TRBV28 combines with J gene TRBJ1-1, with unresolved D. V was cut by 3 bases and J by 3 bases, with 5 bases left in between. The CDR3 spans 12 residues. Germline assignment: CDR1 MDHEN and CDR2 SYDVKM. CDR3 amino acids: CASSLSHTEAFF. In nucleotides, the CDR3 is TGTGCCAGCAGTTTGAGCCACACTGAAGCTTTCTTT.

This clone appeared a single time. The chain uses TRBV19 and TRBJ1-5, with D maybe TRBD1 (6 bases). V was cut by 3 bases and J by 6 bases, with 27 bases left in between. CDR3 size: 19 residues. Germline CDR1 is LNHDA and CDR2 is SQIVND (reference sequence). The CDR3, as DNA: TGTGCCAGTAGTATGACCTTAACGGCGGGACAATTTAGGGGTCAGCCCCAGCATTTT. Translation: CASSMTLTAGQFRGQPQHF.

This chain joins TRBV12-5 and TRBJ2-1; TRBD2 aligns across 7 bases. This CDR3 region has 14 residues. Unmatched junction bases numbered 8, after V lost 6 bases and J lost 6 bases. Germline V CDR1 and CDR2: LGHNT, FRNRAP. The CDR3 loop reads CASGSPTGGNEQFF. CDR3 coding DNA: TGTGCTAGTGGGAGCCCGACGGGAGGCAATGAGCAGTTCTTC.

This clone was detected only once. The chain joins TRBV9 to TRBJ2-1, with D unresolved. V was trimmed by 4 bases and J by 0 bases, leaving 11 bases between them. Germline CDR1 reads SGDLS; CDR2 reads YYNGEE. CDR3 length equals 15 residues. The CDR3 region is CASSPLASSYNEQFF. In DNA, the CDR3 is TGTGCCAGCAGCCCTCTGGCGAGCTCCTACAATGAGCAGTTCTTC.

This clone occurred a few times. The chain is built from TRBV19 and TRBJ1-5; tentatively, D is TRBD1 (6 bases). The CDR3 runs to 15 residues. Trimming left V 3 bases short and J 7 bases short, with 16 bases between. CDR1 LNHDA and CDR2 SQIVND come from the germline V gene (reference sequence). CDR3 in amino acids: CASSILGGLGQPQHF. DNA of the CDR3: TGTGCCAGTAGTATTCTGGGGGGCCTAGGACAGCCCCAGCATTTT.

The chain has TRBV21-1 and TRBJ2-1; the D call TRBD2 from the table was never checked on the DNA. TRBV21-1 is deemed a pseudogene. This CDR3 region has 16 residues. For the CDR3, the DNA is TGTGCCAGCAGCCAAAGAGCGTCGGGGACCTACAATGAGCAGTTCTTC. Translation: CASSQRASGTYNEQFF.

The rearrangement joins TRBV6-5 to TRBJ2-1; D is perhaps TRBD1 (6 bases). V lost 5 bases and J lost 0, with 8 bases in between. CDR3 length: 14 residues. Per the germline V gene, CDR1 is MNHEY and CDR2 is SVGAGI. CDR3 DNA sequence: TGTGCCAGCAGTGGACAGAGCTCCTACAATGAGCAGTTCTTC. Its protein is CASSGQSSYNEQFF.

The chain couples TRBV25-1 to TRBJ2-2; either TRBD1 or TRBD2 may fit D (5 bases each). Trimming stripped 1 base from V and 6 bases from J, with 9 bases between. The CDR3 has 14 residues. Germline CDR1 is MGHDK and CDR2 is SYGVNS. The CDR3, as DNA: TGTGCCAGCAGTGAATTTGGGGGAGCCGGGGAGCTGTTTTTT. Encoded protein: CASSEFGGAGELFF.

This rearrangement joins TRBV10-3 to TRBJ2-3, with a tentative D call TRBD2 (6 bases). Trimming stripped 5 bases from V and 0 bases from J, with 9 bases between. Germline V gene data show CDR1 as ENHRY and CDR2 as SYGVKD. The CDR3 has 14 residues. Here the CDR3 reads CAISQSGSTDTQYF. As DNA, the CDR3 is TGTGCCATCAGTCAAAGCGGGAGCACAGATACGCAGTATTTT.

The J gene is TRBJ2-1, the V gene TRBV27; 12 bases align to TRBD2. The germline gives CDR1 MNHEY, CDR2 SMNVEV (reference sequence). The CDR3 runs 15 residues. J lost 7 bases, V lost 6 bases, and 7 bases had no gene match. Here the CDR3 reads CASRMTSGSYNEQFF. In DNA form, the CDR3 reads TGTGCCAGCAGGATGACTAGCGGGAGTTATAATGAGCAGTTCTTC.

The chain joins TRBV7-2 to TRBJ2-7; D is possibly TRBD1 or TRBD2 (6 bases each). Between the trimmed V and J ends, which lost 4 bases and 1 base, there was a span of 11 bases. Germline-derived CDR1 and CDR2 are SGHTA and FQGNSA. This CDR3 has 14 amino acids. In DNA form, the CDR3 reads TGTGCCAGCAGCTGGGGGGCCAATTCCTACGAGCAGTACTTC. Encoded protein: CASSWGANSYEQYF.

The chain links TRBV7-3 to TRBJ2-2; unclear D gene. V was clipped by 5 bases and J by 0 bases, with 10 bases between them. Germline V gene sequence: CDR1 SGHTA, CDR2 FQGTGA. The CDR3 covers 15 residues. The CDR3 here is CASSASVANTGELFF. The CDR3 region has the DNA TGTGCCAGCAGCGCCTCTGTGGCGAACACCGGGGAGCTGTTTTTT.

J is TRBJ1-4 and V is TRBV7-6, with 9 bases lining up with TRBD1. Germline V gene lookup returns CDR1 SGHVS and CDR2 FNYEAQ. V dropped 1 base and J dropped 8; count of bases not matched to a gene: 5. CDR3 length equals 15 residues. CDR3 in DNA: TGTGCCAGCAGCTTAGGACAGGGGGGAGGAGAAAAACTGTTTTTT. Amino acids: CASSLGQGGGEKLFF.

The chain couples TRBV5-1 to TRBJ2-5; TRBD1 matches at 7 bases. This CDR3 comprises 13 residues. The germline V gene encodes CDR1 SGHRS and CDR2 YFSETQ. V lost 4 bases and J lost 5; bases outside the gene matches: 5. CDR3 region: CASSTGVLETQYF. In nucleotides, the CDR3 is TGCGCCAGCAGCACAGGGGTTCTGGAGACCCAGTACTTC.

The V and J genes are TRBV27 and TRBJ2-3; TRBD2 matches at 9 bases. There are 15 residues in the CDR3. Germline-derived CDR1 and CDR2 are MNHEY and SMNVEV (reference sequence). V lost 4 bases and J lost 5; bases outside the gene matches: 7. As DNA, the CDR3 is TGTGCCAGCAGTTCCGTAGCGGGAGTGGGAGATACGCAGTATTTT. Translating gives CASSSVAGVGDTQYF.

This chain connects TRBV19 to TRBJ1-1, with D perhaps TRBD1 (6 bases). This CDR3 comprises 14 residues. Germline V CDR1 and CDR2: LNHDA, SQIVND (reference sequence). The V gene lost 3 bases and the J gene lost 6 bases, with 14 bases spanning the gap. The CDR3 here is CASSILQGLAEAFF. As DNA, the CDR3 is TGTGCCAGTAGTATTTTACAGGGTCTCGCTGAAGCTTTCTTT.

The chain has TRBV6-5 and TRBJ1-6, with a tentative D call TRBD1 (5 bases). The length of the CDR3 is 15 residues. V shed 5 bases and J shed 8 bases, with 16 bases lying between them. CDR1 is MNHEY, CDR2 SVGAGI, per germline. The CDR3 loop is CASSRDGVVDSPLHF. The CDR3 region has the DNA TGTGCCAGCAGTAGGGACGGAGTCGTGGATTCACCCCTCCACTTT.